This TCR beta chain was captured in a study of blood T cells in healthy people across ages. Study results and limitations: Reliance upon unsorted PBMCs precluded definitive naive versus antigen-experienced comparison.

Trimming removed 6 bases at V and 2 bases at J, with 11 bases between. The CDR3 is 13 residues long. Germline assignment: CDR1 SGHTA and CDR2 FQGNSA. A word on this clonotype: Its antigen is not known.

A sample-barcoded 5' primer and a J-beta primer mix were used in a second PCR of about 7 to 11 cycles. TCRdb reanalysed the 5' RACE reads using MiXCR and keeps one entry per CDR3 protein. The sample lists about 1.4 million distinct CDR3 sequences; approximately 60% were seen once. In each sample, at least 7 million PBMCs were isolated. The chain employs TRBV7-2 and TRBJ2-7; D is unresolved. The clonotype was recovered from a man between 18 and 35 years old in good health. The sample was blood. CDR3 sequence: CASSLTITYEQYF. CDR3 in DNA: TGTGCCAGCAGTTTAACTATCACCTACGAGCAGTACTTC.